This T cell receptor (beta chain) was sequenced for a study of blood T cell repertoires in COVID-19. Study-wide context: Sites across the United States, Italy and Spain contributed samples from acute and convalescent COVID-19. T cells, B-cell-depleted T cells, or PBMCs supplied cDNA or gDNA.

This clone was picked up one time. Libraries were prepared by immunoSEQ multiplex PCR; TCRdb keeps only in-frame clonotypes and omits some of them. Among about 240,000 clones listed, about 90% were seen once. CDR1 LGHNA and CDR2 YSLEER come from the germline V gene. The length of the CDR3 is 15 residues. With 4 bases clipped from V and 3 bases from J, the junction kept 4 bases outside the gene matches. The source material was peripheral blood. This TCR was sampled from a man aged 60-69 years with acute or convalescent COVID-19. The chain recombines TRBV4-3 with TRBJ1-3, with 9 positions matching TRBD1. Here the CDR3 reads CASSRGTGSGNTIYF. The DNA for the CDR3 is TGCGCCAGCAGCCGCGGGACAGGGAGTGGAAACACCATATATTTT.